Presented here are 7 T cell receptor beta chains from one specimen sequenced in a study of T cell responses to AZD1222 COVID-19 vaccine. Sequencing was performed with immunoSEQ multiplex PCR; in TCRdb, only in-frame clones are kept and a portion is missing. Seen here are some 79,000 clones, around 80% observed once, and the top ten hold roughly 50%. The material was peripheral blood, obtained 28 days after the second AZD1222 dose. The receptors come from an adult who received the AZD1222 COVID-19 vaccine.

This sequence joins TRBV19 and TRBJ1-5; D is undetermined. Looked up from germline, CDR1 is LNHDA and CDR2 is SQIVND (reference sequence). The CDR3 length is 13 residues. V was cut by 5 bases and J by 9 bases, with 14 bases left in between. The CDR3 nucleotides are TGTGCCAGTAGTCGTGACATCTCAGGGCCCCAGCATTTT. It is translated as CASSRDISGPQHF.

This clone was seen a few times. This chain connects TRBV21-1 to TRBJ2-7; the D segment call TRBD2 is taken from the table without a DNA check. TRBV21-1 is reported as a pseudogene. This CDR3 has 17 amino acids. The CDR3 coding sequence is TGTGCCAGCAGCAAAGGGGCCAGACTAGCGGGAGTTTACGAGCAGTACTTC. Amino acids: CASSKGARLAGVYEQYF.

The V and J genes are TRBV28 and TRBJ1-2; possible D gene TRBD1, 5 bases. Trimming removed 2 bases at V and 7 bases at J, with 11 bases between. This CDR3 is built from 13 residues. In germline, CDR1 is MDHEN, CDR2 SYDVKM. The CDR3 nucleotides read TGTGCCAGCAGTTTACTACAGGATGGTGGCTACACCTTC. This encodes CASSLLQDGGYTF.

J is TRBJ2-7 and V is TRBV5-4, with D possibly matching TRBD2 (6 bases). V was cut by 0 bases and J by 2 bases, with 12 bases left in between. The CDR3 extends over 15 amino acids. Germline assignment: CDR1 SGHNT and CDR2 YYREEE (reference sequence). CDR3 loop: CASSLGASVTYEQYF. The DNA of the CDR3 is TGTGCCAGCAGCTTGGGGGCTAGCGTTACCTACGAGCAGTACTTC.

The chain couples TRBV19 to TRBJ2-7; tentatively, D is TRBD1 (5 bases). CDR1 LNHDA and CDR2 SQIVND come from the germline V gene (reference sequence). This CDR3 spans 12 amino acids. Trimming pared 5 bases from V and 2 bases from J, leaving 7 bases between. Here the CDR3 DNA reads TGTGCCAGTAGTCCAGGGCCCTACGAGCAGTACTTC. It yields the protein CASSPGPYEQYF.

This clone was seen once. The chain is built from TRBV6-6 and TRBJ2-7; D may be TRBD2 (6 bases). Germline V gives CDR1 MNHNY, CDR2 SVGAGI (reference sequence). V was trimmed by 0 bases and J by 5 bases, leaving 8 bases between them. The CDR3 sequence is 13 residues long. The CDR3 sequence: CASSYSGGNEQYF. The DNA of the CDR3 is TGTGCCAGCAGTTACTCGGGGGGTAACGAGCAGTACTTC.

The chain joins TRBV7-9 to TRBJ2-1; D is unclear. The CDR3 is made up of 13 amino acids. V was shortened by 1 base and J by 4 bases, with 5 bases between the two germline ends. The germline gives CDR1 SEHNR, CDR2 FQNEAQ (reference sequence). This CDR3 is CASSLVPYNEQFF. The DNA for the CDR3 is TGTGCCAGCAGCTTAGTTCCATACAATGAGCAGTTCTTC.